A single T cell receptor (beta chain) is shown here with its context. These data come from a study of CD8 T cells in Susac syndrome. Whole-study context: Blood was drawn from Susac syndrome patients while they were therapy-naive, on corticosteroids, or on intravenous immunoglobulin alone.

CDR1 is MNHEY and CDR2 is SVGAGI in the germline V gene. The CDR3 sequence is 13 residues long. The V and J ends lost 2 bases and 6 bases respectively, with 8 bases between them. Reverse transcription of about 0.5 to 1 ug RNA was carried out with random hexamers. The TCR beta CDR3 was amplified by immunoSEQ multiplex PCR across 54 Vbeta, 13 Jbeta. TCRdb re-analysed the immunoSEQ multiplex PCR reads in MiXCR, keeping a single row per CDR3 protein. The table has about 150,000 distinct CDR3 sequences, almost 96% seen once. Sequences were obtained from CD4+ T cells from PBMCs. This clonotype was sampled from a human donor with Susac syndrome. The V gene is TRBV6-5, the J gene TRBJ2-1, with D perhaps TRBD1 or TRBD2 (5 bases each). The CDR3 loop is CASSYPGTNEQFF. CDR3 sequence (DNA): TGTGCCAGCAGTTACCCAGGGACCAATGAGCAGTTCTTC.